This T cell receptor (beta chain) stems from a study of blood T cell repertoires in COVID-19. Overall study context: Nucleic acid was either cDNA or gDNA, and it came from T cells, B-cell-depleted T cells, or PBMCs.

Cohort placement rested on clinical history that participants reported themselves. Methods used by the authors: It was from reference gene primer amplification that nucleated cell counts were estimated. Only in-frame clones appear in the TCRdb table, and some are missing; sequencing was by immunoSEQ multiplex PCR. The V and J calls and clone size are taken from that table; D and trimming were inferred from the DNA. The sample yields approximately 220,000 clones, roughly nine tenths seen once. The CDR3 extends over 14 amino acids. CDR1 is SGHDT, CDR2 YYEEEE, per germline. The germline V and J ends were trimmed by 4 bases and 3 bases, with 14 bases remaining between them.

The TCR comes from a woman aged 30 to 39 with acute COVID-19. Sample: PBMCs or T cells enriched from blood (not recorded which). This rearrangement joins TRBV5-6 to TRBJ2-7; a possible D gene is TRBD1 (5 bases). As DNA, the CDR3 is TGTGCCAGCAGCAGGGGCGGACATATCTACGAGCAGTACTTC. Translating it yields CASSRGGHIYEQYF.